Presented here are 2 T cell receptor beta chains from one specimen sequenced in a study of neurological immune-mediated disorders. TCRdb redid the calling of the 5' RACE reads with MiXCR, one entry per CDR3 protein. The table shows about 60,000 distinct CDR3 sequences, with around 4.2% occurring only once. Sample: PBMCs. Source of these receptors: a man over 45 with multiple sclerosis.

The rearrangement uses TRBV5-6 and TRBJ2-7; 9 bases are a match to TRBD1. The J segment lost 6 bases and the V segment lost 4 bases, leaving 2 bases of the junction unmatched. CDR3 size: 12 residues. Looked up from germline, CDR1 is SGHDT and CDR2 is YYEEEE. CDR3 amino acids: CASSGDRVEQYF. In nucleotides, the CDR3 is TGTGCCAGCAGCGGGGACAGGGTCGAGCAGTACTTC.

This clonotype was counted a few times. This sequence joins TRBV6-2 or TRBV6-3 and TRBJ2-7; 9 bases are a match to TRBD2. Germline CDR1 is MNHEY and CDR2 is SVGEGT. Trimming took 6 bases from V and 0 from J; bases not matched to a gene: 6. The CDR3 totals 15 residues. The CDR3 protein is CASRLAGSYSYEQYF. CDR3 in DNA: TGTGCCAGCAGGCTAGCGGGATCCTACTCCTACGAGCAGTACTTC.